This TCR beta chain is from a study of graft-versus-host responses after intestinal transplantation (dated by TCRdb to about 2021). Looking at the study overall: Recipients received multivisceral, liver-intestinal, or isolated intestinal transplants. Anti-thymocyte globulin induction was given to all recipients, followed by maintenance tacrolimus and steroids for around three years. After intestinal transplantation, graft-versus-host and host-versus-graft alloreactive T cell clones in the graft, circulation and bone marrow were tracked using bulk TCR-beta CDR3 sequencing. Alloreactive clones were identified by sequencing pre-transplant mixed lymphocyte reaction products and comparing these products with unstimulated pre-transplant donor and recipient T cells. Of the roughly 24 intestinal transplant recipients enrolled in the cohort, one of whom was a retransplant, a few patients without pretransplant specimens were excluded. Donor T cell macrochimerism was defined as a peak of at least 4% donor T cells among recipient peripheral blood mononuclear cells. Rather than being sequenced by the commercial service, samples from a few later patients were sequenced in-house on an Illumina MiSeq and processed with MiXCR. The research as a whole found: GvH clones were found in recipient bone marrow, and some of the GvH clones appeared earlier in ileal mucosa or blood, which is consistent with an intestinal mucosal origin. The conclusions were limited by the relatively low number and heterogeneity of the intestinal transplant patients. Early after transplant, declines in HvG clones were associated with peak levels of circulating GvH clones. Patients with donor T cell macrochimerism had high GvH to HvG T cell clonal ratios in their allografts.

Blood samples were collected up to 4 times in the first month after transplant and then at least monthly when available. The library was obtained by the immunoSEQ multiplex PCR assay. High-throughput TCR-beta CDR3 sequencing of genomic DNA from most patients was performed by Adaptive Biotechnologies. Per the source publication's procedure: Adaptive's ImmunoSEQ software supplied the TCR sequencing data for more than 15 patients, while MiXCR and VDJtools were used to process a few other patients. CDR3 nucleotide sequences shared by donor and recipient were removed because the origin of these sequences could not be assigned. To count as alloreactive, a clone needed at least 2-fold expansion over unstimulated cells and a minimum CFSE-low frequency of 0.002% (template counts) or 0.001% (read counts). A clone was considered mappable if detected in the sequenced pre-transplant spleen, lymph node, or MLR CFSE-low populations of the donor or recipient. The cumulative frequency of alloreactive clones was calculated as a percentage of all sequences, weighted by copy number. TCRdb carries this immuneACCESS record with in-frame sequences only. Its versions omit some clonotypes, under half of them owing to an unresolved V gene in the studies checked, with the rest unexplained. V and J calls and clone size come straight from that table; D and trimming were deduced from the DNA. The sample table contains about 14,000 clones; only one count was recorded for around 94% of them. Roughly 0.7% of the sample rests with the top ten.

CDR1 is given as SNHLY and CDR2 as FYNNEI, both from the germline V gene. The CDR3 runs 12 residues from the cysteine to the phenylalanine. The entry retains the CDR3 DNA only, 36 bases that are in frame from base 1. The V end loses 1 base and the J end loses 3 bases, and a stretch of 3 bases separates them. A note on this clone: This clone's antigen is unknown. Base quality data are lacking; no much larger clone is found one base away.

The sample in question was PBMCs, obtained 9 days after transplant. Recombination connected TRBV2 to TRBJ1-1; the D gene assignment is ambiguous. This clonotype was obtained from a human patient who received an intestinal transplant, so some T cells may come from the graft donor. The DNA sequence is as follows: TGTGCCAGCAGTGAAGGCTACACTGAAGCTTTCTTT. This gives the protein CASSEGYTEAFF.